These T cell receptor beta chains were read from a single sample in a study of blood T cells in healthy people across ages. TCRdb independently ran MiXCR on the 5' RACE reads; one entry per CDR3 protein. Seen here are a few hundred thousand distinct CDR3 sequences, 25% to 30% observed once, and the top ten hold around 20%. The specimen sequenced was blood. The receptor source for this set is a woman aged 65 to 85 in good health. CDR3s include the opening cysteine and the closing phenylalanine or tryptophan. The D gene is left open where the match is weak. Rows give clone size only sometimes, using once, few, many, or a class for an expanded clone.

cdr3_length,j_call,v_call,clone_size,d_call,cdr3_aa,cdr3_nt
16,TRBJ2-5,TRBV5-1,.,TRBD2,CASSLAMAGGKETQYF,TGCGCCAGCAGCTTGGCCATGGCGGGGGGCAAAGAGACCCAGTACTTC
14,TRBJ2-7,TRBV20-1,once,.,CSAREAGATYEQYF,TGCAGTGCTAGAGAGGCAGGGGCCACCTACGAGCAGTACTTC
15,TRBJ1-2,TRBV27,.,.,CASSLWGTSNYGYTF,TGTGCCAGCAGTTTATGGGGGACATCTAACTATGGCTACACCTTC
15,TRBJ2-3,TRBV7-9,.,.,CASSLASRGTDTQYF,TGTGCCAGCAGCTTAGCCTCGCGGGGCACAGATACGCAGTATTTT
17,TRBJ1-2,TRBV6-6,.,TRBD1,CASGLGAGTAYNYGYTF,TGTGCCAGCGGCTTGGGAGCCGGGACAGCCTATAACTATGGCTACACCTTC
16,TRBJ1-2,TRBV7-9,.,TRBD1,CASSLLGDRQGPGYTF,TGTGCCAGCAGCTTACTAGGGGACAGACAAGGACCTGGCTACACCTTC
18,TRBJ2-7,TRBV10-3,.,TRBD2,CAISESVGEAGGSYEQYF,TGTGCCATCAGTGAGTCCGTCGGGGAAGCGGGGGGATCCTACGAGCAGTACTTC
16,TRBJ2-7,TRBV18,.,.,CASSPPGNLGGWEQYF,TGTGCCAGCTCACCACCGGGGAACCTAGGGGGTTGGGAGCAGTACTTC
16,TRBJ2-1,TRBV7-9,.,TRBD2,CASSLSGGALWNEQFF,TGTGCCAGCAGCTTGAGCGGGGGGGCCCTTTGGAATGAGCAGTTCTTC
17,TRBJ1-1,TRBV5-1,.,TRBD1,CASSRNTQGALNTEAFF,TGCGCCAGCAGCCGCAATACACAGGGGGCCCTGAACACTGAAGCTTTCTTT
13,TRBJ2-7,TRBV24-1,.,TRBD1,CATMGTGSYEQYF,TGTGCCACCATGGGGACAGGGTCGTACGAGCAGTACTTC
13,TRBJ1-1,TRBV20-1,many,.,CSAQRGLNTEAFF,TGCAGTGCTCAAAGGGGGTTGAACACTGAAGCTTTCTTT
14,TRBJ1-2,TRBV9,many,TRBD1,CASSPGTANYGYTF,TGTGCCAGCAGCCCCGGGACAGCAAACTATGGCTACACCTTC
14,TRBJ1-5,TRBV7-2,few,.,CASSFQSVDQPQHF,TGTGCCAGCAGCTTTCAGAGCGTGGATCAGCCCCAGCATTTT
16,TRBJ2-1,TRBV20-1,.,TRBD2,CSARDIKRGTWDEQFF,TGCAGTGCTAGAGATATCAAGCGGGGCACCTGGGATGAGCAGTTCTTC
16,TRBJ2-5,TRBV12-3/TRBV12-4,few,TRBD1,CAGSPDSRGQGETQYF,TGTGCCGGCAGCCCCGATAGCCGGGGACAGGGGGAGACCCAGTACTTC
17,TRBJ2-3,TRBV7-2,.,TRBD2,CASSLAWVAGGRDTQYF,TGTGCCAGCAGCTTAGCGTGGGTAGCGGGAGGAAGGGATACGCAGTATTTT
15,TRBJ2-1,TRBV18,.,.,CASSPGQGGLGEQFF,TGTGCCAGCTCACCCGGCCAGGGGGGACTAGGTGAGCAGTTCTTC
14,TRBJ2-1,TRBV2,few,TRBD2,CASRRTSGGDEQFF,TGTGCCAGCAGACGGACTAGCGGGGGCGATGAGCAGTTCTTC
15,TRBJ2-1,TRBV18,.,.,CASSPQGSDYNEQFF,TGTGCCAGCTCACCTCAGGGGTCGGACTACAATGAGCAGTTCTTC
16,TRBJ2-5,TRBV11-3,once,.,CASSLGRGVIQETQYF,TGTGCCAGCAGCTTAGGGCGGGGAGTAATTCAGGAGACCCAGTACTTC
12,TRBJ2-5,TRBV29-1,many,.,CSVEKGGETQYF,TGCAGCGTTGAAAAGGGTGGGGAGACCCAGTACTTC
16,TRBJ2-1,TRBV5-1,once,TRBD1,CASSLAPGQPQREQFF,TGCGCCAGCAGCTTGGCCCCGGGACAGCCCCAGCGGGAGCAGTTCTTC
15,TRBJ2-5,TRBV6-5,few,TRBD2,CASGGWAGGQETQYF,TGTGCCAGCGGAGGTTGGGCGGGGGGTCAAGAGACCCAGTACTTC
13,TRBJ2-5,TRBV7-9,few,TRBD1,CASNGQVQETQYF,TGTGCCAGCAACGGACAGGTCCAAGAGACCCAGTACTTC
10,TRBJ2-7,TRBV20-1,.,.,CSALPYEQYF,TGCAGTGCTCTACCCTACGAGCAGTACTTC
12,TRBJ2-1,TRBV7-2,.,.,CASSLNIGEQFF,TGTGCCAGCAGCTTAAATATCGGTGAGCAGTTCTTC
15,TRBJ2-1,TRBV7-2,.,TRBD2,CASSLTSGRWDGQFF,TGTGCCAGCAGCTTGACTAGCGGGAGATGGGATGGGCAGTTCTTC
14,TRBJ1-4,TRBV20-1,.,.,CSARAGGGGLQLFF,TGCAGTGCTAGAGCCGGAGGGGGAGGACTTCAGCTGTTTTTT
13,TRBJ1-2,TRBV6-1,.,.,CASSERTADGYTF,TGTGCCAGCAGTGAACGGACTGCCGATGGCTACACCTTC
13,TRBJ1-2,TRBV7-6,.,.,CASSLSIESGYTF,TGTGCCAGCAGCTTATCTATCGAGAGTGGCTACACCTTC
13,TRBJ2-7,TRBV5-1,.,.,CASSFGEDHEQYF,TGCGCCAGCAGCTTCGGGGAGGATCACGAGCAGTACTTC
14,TRBJ1-2,TRBV5-1,few,.,CASGRDGGNYGYTF,TGCGCCAGCGGACGGGACGGGGGAAACTATGGCTACACCTTC
15,TRBJ1-6,TRBV27,.,.,CASSLSGVVNSPLHF,TGTGCCAGCAGTTTATCGGGGGTAGTTAATTCACCCCTCCACTTT
15,TRBJ1-1,TRBV12-3/TRBV12-4,.,.,CASSAYEIAGTEAFF,TGTGCCAGCAGTGCATACGAGATTGCGGGGACTGAAGCTTTCTTT
15,TRBJ2-1,TRBV6-2/TRBV6-3,few,.,CASNPTGPSYNEQFF,TGTGCCAGCAACCCGACCGGGCCCTCCTACAATGAGCAGTTCTTC
11,TRBJ2-5,TRBV12-3/TRBV12-4,.,.,CASCLRETQYF,TGTGCCAGCTGCTTGCGAGAGACCCAGTACTTC
14,TRBJ2-5,TRBV5-5,.,TRBD2,CASNLTSGSGTQYF,TGTGCCAGCAACTTGACTAGCGGGTCAGGGACCCAGTACTTC
14,TRBJ1-6,TRBV12-3/TRBV12-4,few,.,CASGLGAPNSPLHF,TGTGCCAGCGGGCTGGGGGCGCCTAATTCACCCCTCCACTTT
15,TRBJ1-4,TRBV7-9,few,.,CASSAKGTTNEKLFF,TGTGCCAGCAGCGCGAAGGGGACTACTAATGAAAAACTGTTTTTT
13,TRBJ2-5,TRBV7-2,many,.,CASSPQGGETQYF,TGTGCCAGCAGCCCTCAGGGTGGAGAGACCCAGTACTTC
13,TRBJ1-1,TRBV10-3,once,TRBD1,CAILQGANTEAFF,TGTGCCATACTACAGGGGGCCAACACTGAAGCTTTCTTT
10,TRBJ2-1,TRBV20-1,.,TRBD1,CSAYRGEQFF,TGCAGTGCTTACAGGGGCGAGCAGTTCTTC
16,TRBJ2-7,TRBV9,.,.,CASSPPGGPNLYEQYF,TGTGCCAGCAGCCCTCCAGGGGGGCCAAACCTCTACGAGCAGTACTTC
14,TRBJ2-4,TRBV7-9,few,.,CASSNQGGRDIQYF,TGTGCCAGCAGCAACCAGGGGGGGAGAGACATTCAGTACTTC
16,TRBJ1-4,TRBV7-9,few,TRBD1,CASSRDSGQENEKLFF,TGTGCCAGCAGCAGGGACTCGGGACAGGAGAATGAAAAATTGTTTTTT
13,TRBJ1-2,TRBV7-2,.,.,CASSPQQGSGYTF,TGTGCCAGCAGCCCGCAACAGGGTAGTGGCTACACCTTC
15,TRBJ2-1,TRBV12-3/TRBV12-4,.,TRBD1,CASNSQGQGHNEQFF,TGTGCCAGCAACAGCCAGGGACAGGGCCACAATGAGCAGTTCTTC
15,TRBJ1-2,TRBV5-1,few,.,CASSLDGKVPDGHTF,TGCGCCAGCAGCTTGGACGGCAAGGTTCCCGATGGCCACACCTTC
14,TRBJ1-2,TRBV9,.,.,CASSVGTAPYGYTF,TGTGCCAGCAGCGTAGGGACAGCTCCCTATGGCTACACCTTC
16,TRBJ1-4,TRBV12-3/TRBV12-4,.,TRBD1,CASSSQGVGAGEKLFF,TGTGCCAGCAGTTCCCAGGGGGTGGGGGCAGGAGAAAAACTGTTTTTT
15,TRBJ2-4,TRBV5-6,few,.,CASSFGGGTKNIQYF,TGTGCCAGCAGCTTCGGTGGGGGGACCAAAAACATTCAGTACTTC
14,TRBJ2-5,TRBV7-2,.,TRBD1,CASSLRGPSGTRYF,TGTGCCAGCAGCTTAAGGGGGCCTTCGGGGACCCGGTACTTC
13,TRBJ1-5,TRBV7-2,few,.,CASSLQDNQPQHF,TGTGCCAGCAGCTTACAAGACAATCAGCCCCAGCATTTT
11,TRBJ1-1,TRBV3-1,.,.,CASSGGSEAFF,TGTGCCAGCAGCGGGGGCTCTGAAGCTTTCTTT
12,TRBJ2-5,TRBV29-1,.,.,CSVEGLTETQYF,TGCAGCGTTGAAGGACTCACGGAGACCCAGTACTTC